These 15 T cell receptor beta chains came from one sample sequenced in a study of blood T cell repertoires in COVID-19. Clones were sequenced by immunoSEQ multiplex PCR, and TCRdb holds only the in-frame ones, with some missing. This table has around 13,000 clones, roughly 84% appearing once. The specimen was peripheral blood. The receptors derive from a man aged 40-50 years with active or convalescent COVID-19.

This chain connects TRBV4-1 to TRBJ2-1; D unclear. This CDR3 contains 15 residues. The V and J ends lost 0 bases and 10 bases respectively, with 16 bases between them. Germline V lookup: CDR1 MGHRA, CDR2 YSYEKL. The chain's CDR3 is CASSQEPSAPMEQFF. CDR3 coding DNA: TGCGCCAGCAGCCAAGAACCCAGCGCGCCCATGGAGCAGTTCTTC.

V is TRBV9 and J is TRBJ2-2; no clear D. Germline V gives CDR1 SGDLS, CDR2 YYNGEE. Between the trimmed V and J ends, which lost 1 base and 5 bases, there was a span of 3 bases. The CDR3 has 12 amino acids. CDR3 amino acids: CASSVLTGELFF. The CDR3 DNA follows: TGTGCCAGCAGCGTATTAACCGGGGAGCTGTTTTTT.

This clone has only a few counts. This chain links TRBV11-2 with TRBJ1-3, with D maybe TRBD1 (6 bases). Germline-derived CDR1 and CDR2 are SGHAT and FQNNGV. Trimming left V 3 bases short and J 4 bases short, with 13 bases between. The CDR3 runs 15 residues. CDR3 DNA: TGTGCCAGCAGCTTGGATACAGGGTACGGAAACACCATATATTTT. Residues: CASSLDTGYGNTIYF.

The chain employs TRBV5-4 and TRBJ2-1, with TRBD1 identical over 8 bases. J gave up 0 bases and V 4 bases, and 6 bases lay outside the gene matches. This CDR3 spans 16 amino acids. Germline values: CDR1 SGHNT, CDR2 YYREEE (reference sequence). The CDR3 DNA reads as TGTGCCAGCAGCCCAACCGGGACAGGCTCCTACAATGAGCAGTTCTTC. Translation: CASSPTGTGSYNEQFF.

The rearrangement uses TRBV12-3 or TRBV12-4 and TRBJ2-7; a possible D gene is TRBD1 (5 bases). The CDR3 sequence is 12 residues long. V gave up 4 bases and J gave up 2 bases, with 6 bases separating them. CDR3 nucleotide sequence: TGTGCCAGCAGTTACAGGCCCTACGAGCAGTACTTC. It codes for CASSYRPYEQYF.

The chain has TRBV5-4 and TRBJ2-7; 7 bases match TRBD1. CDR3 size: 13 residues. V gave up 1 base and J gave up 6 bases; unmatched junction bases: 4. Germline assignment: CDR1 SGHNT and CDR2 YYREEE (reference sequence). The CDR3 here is CASSLNRGVEQYF. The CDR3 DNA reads TGTGCCAGCAGCTTGAACAGGGGAGTCGAGCAGTACTTC.

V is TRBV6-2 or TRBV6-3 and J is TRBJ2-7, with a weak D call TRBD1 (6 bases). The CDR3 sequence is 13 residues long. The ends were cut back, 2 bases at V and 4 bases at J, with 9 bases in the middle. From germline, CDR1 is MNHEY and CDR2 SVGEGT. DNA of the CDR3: TGTGCCAGCAGTTACGAGGGGACATACGAGCAGTACTTC. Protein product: CASSYEGTYEQYF.

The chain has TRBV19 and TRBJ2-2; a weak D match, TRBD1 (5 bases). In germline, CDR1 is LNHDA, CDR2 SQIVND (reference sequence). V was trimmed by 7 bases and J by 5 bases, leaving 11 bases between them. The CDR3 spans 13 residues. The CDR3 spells CASIIRETGELFF. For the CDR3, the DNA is TGTGCCAGTATCATCAGGGAAACCGGGGAGCTGTTTTTT.

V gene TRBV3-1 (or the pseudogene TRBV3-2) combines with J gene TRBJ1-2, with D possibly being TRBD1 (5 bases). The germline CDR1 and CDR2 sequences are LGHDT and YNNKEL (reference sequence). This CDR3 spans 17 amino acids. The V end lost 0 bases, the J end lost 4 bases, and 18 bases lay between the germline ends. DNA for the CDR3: TGTGCCAGCAGCCAAGATCGATGGAACAGGTGCTCCTATGGCTACACCTTC. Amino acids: CASSQDRWNRCSYGYTF.

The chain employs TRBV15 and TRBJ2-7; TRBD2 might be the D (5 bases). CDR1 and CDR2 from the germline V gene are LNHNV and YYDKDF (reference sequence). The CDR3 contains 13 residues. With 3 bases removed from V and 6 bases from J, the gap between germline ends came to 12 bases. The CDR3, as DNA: TGTGCCACCAGCAGGGACGGGGTTCGCGAGCAGTACTTC. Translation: CATSRDGVREQYF.

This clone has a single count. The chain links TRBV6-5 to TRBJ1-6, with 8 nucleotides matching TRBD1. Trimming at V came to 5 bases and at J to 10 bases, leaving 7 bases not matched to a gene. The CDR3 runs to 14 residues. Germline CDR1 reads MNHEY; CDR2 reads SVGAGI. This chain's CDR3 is CASSTRGLGSPLHF. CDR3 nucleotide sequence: TGTGCCAGCAGTACCAGGGGGCTAGGCTCACCCCTCCACTTT.

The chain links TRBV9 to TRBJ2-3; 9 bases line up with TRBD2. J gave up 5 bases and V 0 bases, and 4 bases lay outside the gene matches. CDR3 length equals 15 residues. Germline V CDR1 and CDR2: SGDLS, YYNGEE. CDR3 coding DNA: TGTGCCAGCAGCGTAGGTGGAGCGGGAGGAGATACGCAGTATTTT. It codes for CASSVGGAGGDTQYF.

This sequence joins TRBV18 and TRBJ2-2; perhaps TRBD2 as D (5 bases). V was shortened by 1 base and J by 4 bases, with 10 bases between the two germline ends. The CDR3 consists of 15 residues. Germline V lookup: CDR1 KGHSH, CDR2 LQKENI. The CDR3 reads CASSPRELGTGELFF. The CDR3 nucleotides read TGTGCCAGCTCACCACGGGAGCTCGGCACCGGGGAGCTGTTTTTT.

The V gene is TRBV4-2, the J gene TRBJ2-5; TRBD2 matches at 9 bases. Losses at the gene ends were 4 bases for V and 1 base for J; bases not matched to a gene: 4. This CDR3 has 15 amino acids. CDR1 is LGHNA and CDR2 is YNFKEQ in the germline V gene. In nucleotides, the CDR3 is TGTGCCAGCAGCCCGGGACTAGCTCTCCAAGAGACCCAGTACTTC. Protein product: CASSPGLALQETQYF.

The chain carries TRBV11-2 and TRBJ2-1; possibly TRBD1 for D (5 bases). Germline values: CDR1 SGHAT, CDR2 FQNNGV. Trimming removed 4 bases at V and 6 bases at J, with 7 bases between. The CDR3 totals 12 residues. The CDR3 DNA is TGTGCCAGCAGCTCCCAGGGCAATGAGCAGTTCTTC. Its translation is CASSSQGNEQFF.